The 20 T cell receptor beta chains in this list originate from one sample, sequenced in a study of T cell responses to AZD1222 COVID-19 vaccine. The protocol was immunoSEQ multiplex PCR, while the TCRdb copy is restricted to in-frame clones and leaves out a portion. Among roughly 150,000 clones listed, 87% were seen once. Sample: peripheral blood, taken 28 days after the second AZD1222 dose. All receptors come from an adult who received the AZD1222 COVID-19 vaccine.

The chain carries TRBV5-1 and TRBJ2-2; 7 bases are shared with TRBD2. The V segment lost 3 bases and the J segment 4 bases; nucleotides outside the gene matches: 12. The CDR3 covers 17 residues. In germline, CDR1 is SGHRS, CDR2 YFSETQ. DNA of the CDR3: TGCGCCAGCAGCTGGGGAAGGGCGGGAGAGTTCACCGGGGAGCTGTTTTTT. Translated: CASSWGRAGEFTGELFF.

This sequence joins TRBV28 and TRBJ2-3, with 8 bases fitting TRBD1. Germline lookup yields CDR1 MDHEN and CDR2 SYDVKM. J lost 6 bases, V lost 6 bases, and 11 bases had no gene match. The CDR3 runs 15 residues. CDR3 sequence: CASSSGQGWVDTQYF. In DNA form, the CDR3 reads TGTGCCAGCAGCTCCGGACAGGGTTGGGTTGATACGCAGTATTTT.

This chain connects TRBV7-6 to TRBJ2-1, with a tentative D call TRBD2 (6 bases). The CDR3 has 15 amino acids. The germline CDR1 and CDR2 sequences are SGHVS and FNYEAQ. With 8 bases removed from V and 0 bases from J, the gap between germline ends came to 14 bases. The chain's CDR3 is CASSTAGSSYNEQFF. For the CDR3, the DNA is TGTGCCAGCTCAACCGCCGGGAGCTCCTACAATGAGCAGTTCTTC.

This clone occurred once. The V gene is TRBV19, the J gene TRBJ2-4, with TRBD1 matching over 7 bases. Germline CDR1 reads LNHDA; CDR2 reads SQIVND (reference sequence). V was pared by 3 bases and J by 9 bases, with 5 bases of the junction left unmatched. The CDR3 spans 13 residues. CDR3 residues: CASSMDRWSIQYF. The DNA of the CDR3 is TGTGCCAGTAGTATGGACAGGTGGAGCATTCAGTACTTC. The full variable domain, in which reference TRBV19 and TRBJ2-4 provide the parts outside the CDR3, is DGGITQSPKYLFRKEGQNVTLSCEQNLNHDAMYWYRQDPGQGLRLIYYSQIVNDFQKGDIAEGYSVSREKKESFPLTVTSAQKNPTAFYLCASSMDRWSIQYFGAGTRLSVL.

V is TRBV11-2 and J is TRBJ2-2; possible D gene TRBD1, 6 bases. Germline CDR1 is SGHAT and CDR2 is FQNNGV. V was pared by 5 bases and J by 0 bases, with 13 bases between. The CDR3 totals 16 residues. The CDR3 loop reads CASSLGTMANTGELFF. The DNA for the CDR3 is TGTGCCAGCAGCCTGGGGACAATGGCGAACACCGGGGAGCTGTTTTTT.

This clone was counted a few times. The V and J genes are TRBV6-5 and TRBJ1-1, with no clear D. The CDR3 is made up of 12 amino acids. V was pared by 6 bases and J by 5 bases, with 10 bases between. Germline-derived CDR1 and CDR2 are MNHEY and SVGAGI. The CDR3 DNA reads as TGTGCCAGCAGATATGAACGAACTGAAGCTTTCTTT. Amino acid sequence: CASRYERTEAFF.

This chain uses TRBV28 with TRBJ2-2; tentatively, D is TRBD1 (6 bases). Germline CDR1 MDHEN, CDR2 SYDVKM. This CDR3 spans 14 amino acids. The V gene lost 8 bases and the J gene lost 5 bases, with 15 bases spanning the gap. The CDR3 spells CASGLSGVTGELFF. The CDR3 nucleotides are TGTGCCAGCGGGCTGTCAGGGGTGACCGGGGAGCTGTTTTTT.

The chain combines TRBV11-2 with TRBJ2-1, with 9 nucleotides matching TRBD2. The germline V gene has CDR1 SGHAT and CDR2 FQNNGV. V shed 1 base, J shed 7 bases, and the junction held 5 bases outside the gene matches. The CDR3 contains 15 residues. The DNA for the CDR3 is TGTGCCAGCAGCTTAGGCGGGAGGGAGAGGAATGAGCAGTTCTTC. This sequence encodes CASSLGGRERNEQFF.

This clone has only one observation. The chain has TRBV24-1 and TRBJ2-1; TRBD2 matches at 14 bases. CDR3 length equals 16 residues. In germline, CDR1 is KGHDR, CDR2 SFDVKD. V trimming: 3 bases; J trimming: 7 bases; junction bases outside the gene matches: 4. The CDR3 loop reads CATSDPGLAGANEQFF. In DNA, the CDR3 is TGTGCCACCAGTGATCCGGGACTAGCGGGAGCTAATGAGCAGTTCTTC.

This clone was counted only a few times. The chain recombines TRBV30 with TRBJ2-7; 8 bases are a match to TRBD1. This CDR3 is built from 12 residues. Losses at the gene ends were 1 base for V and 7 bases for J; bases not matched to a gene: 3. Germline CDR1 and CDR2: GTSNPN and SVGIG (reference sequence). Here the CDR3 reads CAWSGRGLEQYF. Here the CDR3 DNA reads TGTGCCTGGAGTGGCAGGGGGCTGGAGCAGTACTTC.

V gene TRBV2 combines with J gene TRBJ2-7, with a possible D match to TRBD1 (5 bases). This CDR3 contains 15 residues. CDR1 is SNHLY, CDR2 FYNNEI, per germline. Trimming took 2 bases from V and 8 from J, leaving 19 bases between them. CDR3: CASSEPLGPVVKQYF. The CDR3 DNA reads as TGTGCCAGCAGTGAACCCCTGGGGCCGGTGGTTAAGCAGTACTTC.

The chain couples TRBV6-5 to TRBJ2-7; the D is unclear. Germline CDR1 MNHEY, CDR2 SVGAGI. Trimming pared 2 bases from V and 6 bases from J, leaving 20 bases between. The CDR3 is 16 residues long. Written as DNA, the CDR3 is TGTGCCAGCAGTTACGGGAACAGACCCGGGCAGTCCGAGCAGTACTTC. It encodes CASSYGNRPGQSEQYF.

The CDR3, as DNA: TGTGCCAGCAGCTTAGACCCAGCGGGTACCTACGAGCAGTACTTC. Translated, it gives CASSLDPAGTYEQYF. The gene calls are TRBV11-2 and TRBJ2-7; perhaps TRBD2 as D (6 bases). Germline V CDR1 and CDR2: SGHAT, FQNNGV. The CDR3 loop spans 15 amino acids. Trimming took 0 bases from V and 2 from J, leaving 11 bases between them.

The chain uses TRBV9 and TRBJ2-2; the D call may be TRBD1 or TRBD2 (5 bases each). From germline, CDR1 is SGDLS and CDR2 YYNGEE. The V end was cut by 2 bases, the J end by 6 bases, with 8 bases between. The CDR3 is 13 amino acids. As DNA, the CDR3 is TGTGCCAGCAGCGTTTTGGGGGCCGGGGAGCTGTTTTTT. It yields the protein CASSVLGAGELFF.

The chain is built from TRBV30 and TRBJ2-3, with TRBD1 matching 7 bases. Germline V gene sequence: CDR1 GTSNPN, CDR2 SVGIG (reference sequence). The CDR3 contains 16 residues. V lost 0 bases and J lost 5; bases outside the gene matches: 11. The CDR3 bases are TGTGCCTGGAGTGTAGGGTTAAGACAGGGTGGAGATACGCAGTATTTT. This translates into CAWSVGLRQGGDTQYF.

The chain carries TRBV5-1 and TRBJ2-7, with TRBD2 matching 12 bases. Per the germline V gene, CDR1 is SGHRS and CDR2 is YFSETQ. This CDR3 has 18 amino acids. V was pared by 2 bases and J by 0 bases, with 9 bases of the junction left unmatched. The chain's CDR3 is CASSLGLAGSRVSYEQYF. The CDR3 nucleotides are TGCGCCAGCAGCTTAGGACTAGCGGGATCCCGCGTCTCCTACGAGCAGTACTTC. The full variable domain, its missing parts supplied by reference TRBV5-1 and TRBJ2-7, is KAGVTQTPRYLIKTRGQQVTLSCSPISGHRSVSWYQQTPGQGLQFLFEYFSETQRNKGNFPGRFSGRQFSNSRSEMNVSTLELGDSALYLCASSLGLAGSRVSYEQYFGPGTRLTVT.

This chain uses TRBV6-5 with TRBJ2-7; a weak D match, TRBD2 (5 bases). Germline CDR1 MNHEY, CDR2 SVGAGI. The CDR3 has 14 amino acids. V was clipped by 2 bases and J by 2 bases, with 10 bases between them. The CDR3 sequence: CASSYRGTTYEQYF. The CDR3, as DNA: TGTGCCAGCAGTTACCGGGGTACCACCTACGAGCAGTACTTC.

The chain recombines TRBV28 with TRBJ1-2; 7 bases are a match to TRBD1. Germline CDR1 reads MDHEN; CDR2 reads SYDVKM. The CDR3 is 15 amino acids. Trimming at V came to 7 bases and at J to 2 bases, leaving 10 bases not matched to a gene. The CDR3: CASIPGMGQNYGYTF. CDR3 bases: TGTGCCAGCATCCCTGGGATGGGACAGAACTATGGCTACACCTTC.

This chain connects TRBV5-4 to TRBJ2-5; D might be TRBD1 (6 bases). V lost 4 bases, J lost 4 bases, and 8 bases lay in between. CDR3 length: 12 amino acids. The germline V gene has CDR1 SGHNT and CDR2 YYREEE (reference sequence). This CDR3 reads CASSGRGETQYF. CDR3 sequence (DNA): TGTGCCAGCAGCGGCAGGGGAGAGACCCAGTACTTC.

CDR3 in DNA: TGCAGCGTCTGGGACACCTACACTGAAGCTTTCTTT. Translated: CSVWDTYTEAFF. The rearrangement links TRBV29-1 to TRBJ1-1, with D tentatively TRBD1 (6 bases). The V end was cut by 6 bases, the J end by 3 bases, with 11 bases between. Germline V gives CDR1 SQVTM, CDR2 ANQGSEA. CDR3 length: 12 residues.